Below, one T cell receptor (beta chain) is given with its context. V lost 7 bases and J lost 7; bases outside the gene matches: 8. The CDR3 runs to 13 residues. Germline loops: CDR1 LNHDA, CDR2 SQIVND (reference sequence). The record originates from a study of cytomegalovirus exposure and HLA in healthy donors. This PCR relied on a set of 60 Vbeta primers and 13 Jbeta primers. As originally analysed: Among the unique TCR beta chains that a later analysis counted, around 82 million in all, roughly 9.9 million were shared. Here immunoSEQ multiplex PCR was the method, and the copy in TCRdb shows in-frame clones only, minus some. That table furnishes V, J and clone size, whereas the DNA furnished D and trimming. The table records 120,000 to 150,000 clones, 78% of them present only once.

This TCR was recovered from a man aged 35-49 years in good health and CMV-seropositive. The V and J genes are TRBV19 and TRBJ2-5, with 8 nucleotides matching TRBD1. Sequenced sample: PBMCs. The CDR3 DNA reads TGTGCCAGTACTTCCGGACAGGGTGGGACCCAGTACTTC. As protein: CASTSGQGGTQYF.